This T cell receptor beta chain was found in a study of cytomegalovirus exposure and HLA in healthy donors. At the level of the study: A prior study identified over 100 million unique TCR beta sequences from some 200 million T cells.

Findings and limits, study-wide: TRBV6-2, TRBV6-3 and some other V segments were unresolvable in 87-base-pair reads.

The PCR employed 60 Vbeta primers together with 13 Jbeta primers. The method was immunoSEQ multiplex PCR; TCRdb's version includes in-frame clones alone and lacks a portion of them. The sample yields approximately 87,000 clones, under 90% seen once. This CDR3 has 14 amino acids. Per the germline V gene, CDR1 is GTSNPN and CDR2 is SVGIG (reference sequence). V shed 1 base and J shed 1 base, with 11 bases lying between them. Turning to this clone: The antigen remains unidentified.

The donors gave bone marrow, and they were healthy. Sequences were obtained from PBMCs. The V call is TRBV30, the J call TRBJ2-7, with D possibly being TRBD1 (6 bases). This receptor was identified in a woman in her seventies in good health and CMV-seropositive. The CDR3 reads CAWSAGDLSYEQYF. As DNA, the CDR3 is TGTGCCTGGAGTGCAGGGGACCTTTCCTACGAGCAGTACTTC.